This TCR beta chain was captured by sequencing in a study of T cell responses to AZD1222 COVID-19 vaccine (dated by TCRdb to 2020 to 2023). With respect to the entire study: A total of 230 to 250 trial participants underwent TCR sequencing, of whom 207 had received two doses of AZD1222 and some 25 had received two doses of the MenACWY control vaccine. Trial participants were enrolled by age into 18-55, 56-69 and 70-plus year subgroups, with 148, 28 and 57 TCR-sequenced participants respectively. General conclusions and limits of the study: The 56-69-year group was small, and its depth increase did not reach significance, likely because of low power. Conclusions about previously exposed vaccinees were limited because only six AZD1222 recipients were SARS-CoV-2 seropositive at baseline. A significant rise in spike-specific TCR breadth and depth was observed after two AZD1222 doses relative to day 0 and relative to MenACWY recipients. Participants were mostly white British and included more females than males, and it was suggested by the authors that clonal diversity may have been underestimated. CD4 TCRs associated with the vaccine covered the entire spike protein, and the dominant responses were in regions 160-218 and 743-854. Nearly half of unique spike-specific TCRs reportedly recognized epitopes outside regions mutated in the B.1.351 and B.1.1.7 variants. Because no day 14 peak-response samples were available, the repertoires could be characterized only after the peak T cell response.

The CDR3 regions of human TCRbeta chains were analyzed by immunosequencing. For the original study's pipeline: Repertoire TCRs were matched against a reference library of SARS-CoV-2-specific TCRs generated with the MIRA antigen-specificity platform. Breadth was defined as the fraction of unique TCRs that were SARS-CoV-2-associated. Depth was defined as the fraction of total T cells that were SARS-CoV-2-associated. Using the MIRA data, each spike-specific TCR was mapped to the spike region that the TCR reacts to and placed in a CD4 or CD8 class. Log10-transformed breadth and depth values were compared by one-way ANOVA with Sidak's multiple comparisons tests. Sourced from immuneACCESS, this table was stored by TCRdb with only in-frame sequences that have V and J called. A share of the clones is absent; for the studies checked, an unresolved V gene accounts for under half, and the remainder has no known explanation. D and trimming come from the DNA, and the V and J calls and clone size come from that table. The sample yields 110,000 to 150,000 clones; 85% to 95% were counted once. The ten most abundant clones make up approximately 12% of the sample.

Inclusive of the bounding cysteine and phenylalanine, the CDR3 is 16 residues long. Just CDR3 DNA is preserved here, 48 bases in frame from base 1. V was cut back by 4 bases and J by 5 bases, leaving a gap of 18 bases between them. CDR1 and CDR2 were assigned from the germline V gene as SGDLS and YYNGEE. The label giving this sample's time point can be read as: sample from adult after SARS-CoV-2 infection, after symptom onset. Two convalescent COVID-19 patients, sampled after symptom onset from adults with prior SARS-CoV-2 infection, were also TCR-sequenced for comparison. Comments on this clone: Its antigen is currently not known. No much larger clonotype is one base removed from it; base qualities were not supplied.

This chain is built from TRBV9 and TRBJ1-4; matching of 6 bases hints at TRBD1 as the D gene. This sequence was found in an adult who had recovered from COVID-19. Material: peripheral blood, obtained after recovery from COVID-19. CDR3 sequence: CASSLGQHTINEKLFF. The DNA reads TGTGCCAGCAGCCTAGGACAGCACACCATAAATGAAAAACTGTTTTTT.